This is a list of T cell receptor beta chains from one sample in a study of T-cell reconstitution after alpha-beta-depleted transplantation in children. TCRdb recomputed calls from the PCR reads with MiXCR, one row per CDR3 protein. The data contain some 220,000 distinct CDR3 sequences, approximately 9% of them singletons. The sequenced sample was PBMCs from the stem cell graft donor, obtained from the stem cell graft. The source is a human donor who donated a stem cell graft to a child with acute lymphoblastic leukemia. Both conserved end residues are part of each CDR3. Clone size is given for some rows only: seen once, a few or many times, or a class if the clone is expanded.

CASSQDWGRGNNEQFF	TRBJ2-1	few	TRBV4-2
CASSSTDRTYEQYF	TRBJ2-7	-	TRBV27
CASSLGRSTDTQYF	TRBJ2-3	many	TRBV12-3/TRBV12-4
CASSRDRTTNTEAFF	TRBJ1-1	few	TRBV2
CASSPPGSGALSYEQYF	TRBJ2-7	-	TRBV7-9
CASSQSRAYRRGVRSDTQYF	TRBJ2-3	many	TRBV14
CASSPYGNQETQYF	TRBJ2-5	-	TRBV12-3/TRBV12-4
CASTFREDSNTGELFF	TRBJ2-2	many	TRBV9
CASSLAGVTGELFF	TRBJ2-2	many	TRBV7-2
CASSLPGGNIQYF	TRBJ2-4	-	TRBV14
CASSLDRGVSYNEQFF	TRBJ2-1	many	TRBV11-3
CASTAPAGDTQYF	TRBJ2-3	many	TRBV2
CASRIGPEGTQAFF	TRBJ1-1	-	TRBV6-1
CASSLTREGTSDTQYF	TRBJ2-3	few	TRBV12-3/TRBV12-4
CASSPGGTTDTQYF	TRBJ2-3	many	TRBV27
CASSPEATNSPLHF	TRBJ1-6	few	TRBV5-1
CASSYYRGLSTDTQYF	TRBJ2-3	few	TRBV6-5
CASSLGLRDRGDTTNEKLFF	TRBJ1-4	few	TRBV5-1
CASSYSVGRGLTGEKLFF	TRBJ1-4	-	TRBV6-5
CASSLQISGGAGTDTQYF	TRBJ2-3	-	TRBV11-2
CASSELEGSNTEAFF	TRBJ1-1	-	TRBV10-1
CASSVQGASYGYTF	TRBJ1-2	few	TRBV9
CASSPIQGYNEQFF	TRBJ2-1	few	TRBV18
CASTRNQGGTEAFF	TRBJ1-1	-	TRBV12-3/TRBV12-4
CSVDSTAQLNTEAFF	TRBJ1-1	few	TRBV29-1
CASSGWNTDTQYF	TRBJ2-3	many	TRBV7-9
CASSPGPGAATEQYF	TRBJ2-7	-	TRBV4-1
CASSVLTGWGTDTQYF	TRBJ2-3	-	TRBV5-6
CASSWGISYNEQFF	TRBJ2-1	many	TRBV5-1
CASREGLLAKNIQYF	TRBJ2-4	few	TRBV2
CASSPSFGTGELFF	TRBJ2-2	few	TRBV5-1
CASSLGAGSGVAYEQYF	TRBJ2-7	many	TRBV7-2
CASSLVGEGGSTIYF	TRBJ1-3	-	TRBV7-8
CASSFSGTGGDEKLFF	TRBJ1-4	-	TRBV5-1
CASGFSAGNTEAFF	TRBJ1-1	-	TRBV12-3/TRBV12-4
CASSPWGQGSRAEAFF	TRBJ1-1	few	TRBV27
CASRGGLGGELFF	TRBJ2-2	many	TRBV5-1
CSARPASGGNEQYF	TRBJ2-7	many	TRBV20-1
CASSLDRDTDTQYF	TRBJ2-3	few	TRBV7-9
CASSSTSGGDYNEQFF	TRBJ2-1	-	TRBV13